The clone carrying this TCR beta chain was recorded a few times. Its antigen is unknown. This sample is part of a study of T-cell reconstitution after alpha-beta-depleted transplantation in children. Study-wide findings and caveats: From newly produced T cells came most of the T-cell counts and diversity one year after transplant. Some patients showed high day-60 TCRbeta diversity, which derived from surviving recipient T cells and thymic progenitors.

As it was prepared, the TCRbeta library received unique molecular identifiers. Each CDR3 protein gets one entry after TCRdb re-called the PCR reads with MiXCR. Among fewer than 700,000 distinct CDR3 sequences, roughly 13% were seen once, and the ten largest hold around 2.2%. The junction had 0 bases not matched to a gene; V was cut back by 0 bases and J by 7 bases. Germline V CDR1 and CDR2: SGHAT, FQNNGV. The CDR3 is 13 amino acids. V and J are TRBV11-2 and TRBJ2-1; 7 bases are shared with TRBD2. The source material was PBMCs, mostly from graft donor cells, sampled 360 days after TCRalphabeta/CD19-depleted stem cell transplant. This TCR came from a male patient younger than 18 who had a stem cell transplant for acute myeloid leukemia, so the T cells may come from the graft donor. CDR3 protein: CASSLELANEQFF. In DNA form, the CDR3 reads TGTGCCAGCAGCTTAGAACTAGCGAATGAGCAGTTCTTC.